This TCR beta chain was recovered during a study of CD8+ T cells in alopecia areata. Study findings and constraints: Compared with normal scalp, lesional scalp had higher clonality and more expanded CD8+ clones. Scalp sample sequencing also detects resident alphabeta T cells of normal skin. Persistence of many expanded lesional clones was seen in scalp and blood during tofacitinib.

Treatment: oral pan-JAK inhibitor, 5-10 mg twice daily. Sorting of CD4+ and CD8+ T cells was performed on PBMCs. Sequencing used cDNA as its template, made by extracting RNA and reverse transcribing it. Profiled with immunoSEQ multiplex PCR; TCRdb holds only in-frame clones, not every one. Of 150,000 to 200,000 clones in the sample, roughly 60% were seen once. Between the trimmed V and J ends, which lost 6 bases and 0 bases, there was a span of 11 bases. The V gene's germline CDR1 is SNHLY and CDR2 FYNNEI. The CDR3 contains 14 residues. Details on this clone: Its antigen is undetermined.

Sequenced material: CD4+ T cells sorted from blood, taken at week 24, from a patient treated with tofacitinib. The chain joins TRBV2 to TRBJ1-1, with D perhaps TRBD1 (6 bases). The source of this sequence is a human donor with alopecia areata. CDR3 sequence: CASSPDRLNTEAFF. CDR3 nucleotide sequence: TGTGCCAGCAGCCCCGACAGGTTGAACACTGAAGCTTTCTTT.